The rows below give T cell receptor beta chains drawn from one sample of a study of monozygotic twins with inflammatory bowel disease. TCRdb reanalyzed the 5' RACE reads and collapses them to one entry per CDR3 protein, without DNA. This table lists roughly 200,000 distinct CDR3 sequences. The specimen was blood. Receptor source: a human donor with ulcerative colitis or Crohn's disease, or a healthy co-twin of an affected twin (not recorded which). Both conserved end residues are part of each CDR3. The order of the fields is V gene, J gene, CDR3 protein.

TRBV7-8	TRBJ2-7	CASSLAGLRYEQYF
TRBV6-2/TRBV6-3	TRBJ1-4	CASSYREANEKLFF
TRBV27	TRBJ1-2	CASSSLGTRGAYGYTF
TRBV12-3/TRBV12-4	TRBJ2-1	CASTTDRANEQFF
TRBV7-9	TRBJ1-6	CASRGTNGNSPLHF
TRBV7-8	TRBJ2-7	CASSLHSSYEQYF
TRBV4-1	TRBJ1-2	CASSPPERVNYGYTF
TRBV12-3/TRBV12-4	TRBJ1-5	CASSFGQAAQPQHF
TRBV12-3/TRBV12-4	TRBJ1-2	CASSPSVGTNYGYTF
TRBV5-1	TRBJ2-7	CASRPADRIGENEQYF
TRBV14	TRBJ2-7	CASSRGRNSYEQYF
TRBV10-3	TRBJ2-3	CAIRMGLADDRGSGADTQYF
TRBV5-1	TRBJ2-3	CASSLGQGQRDTQYF
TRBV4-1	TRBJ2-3	CASSQGGSFTDTQYF
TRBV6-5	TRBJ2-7	CASRQGGTYEQYF
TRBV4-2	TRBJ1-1	CASSQLTGTPNTEAFF